Each of the 28 T cell receptor beta chains below was sequenced from the same sample in a study of blood T cells in healthy people across ages. PCR was performed a second time for about 7 to 11 cycles using a sample-barcoded 5' primer and a J-beta primer mix. TCRdb re-called the 5' RACE reads with MiXCR, one entry per CDR3 protein. The sample gives 750,000 to 850,000 distinct CDR3 sequences, roughly 25% of which show up once; around 3.6% is in the top ten. These same records also appear under a second study, on T cells of mothers and their children.

Sequencing used blood. Receptors were obtained from a boy between 10 and 17 years old in good health.

This chain joins TRBV9 and TRBJ2-7; D is possibly TRBD2 (6 bases). This CDR3 has 15 residues. Between the trimmed V and J ends, which lost 4 bases and 3 bases, there was a span of 17 bases. Germline CDR1 SGDLS, CDR2 YYNGEE. The CDR3 loop reads CASSLQLTGVYEQYF. The CDR3 DNA is TGTGCCAGCAGCCTCCAATTGACGGGAGTCTACGAGCAGTACTTC.

This clonotype was found a few times. At one end, the junction sequence differs from germline, possibly due to a read error. The J gene is TRBJ1-2, the V gene TRBV12-3 or TRBV12-4; tentatively, D is TRBD1 (6 bases). The CDR3 runs 15 residues. The CDR3 DNA is TGTGCCAGCAGTTTCGGGACAAGTAGTTACTATGGCTGCACCTTC. This sequence encodes CASSFGTSSYYGCTF.

This clonotype was observed a few times. This sequence joins TRBV6-2 or TRBV6-3 and TRBJ2-5; D possibly uses TRBD1 or TRBD2 (7 bases each). The DNA end is a closer match to TRBJ2-1, so the J assignment may be wrong. The CDR3 loop spans 14 amino acids. Germline V CDR1 and CDR2: MNHEY, SVGEGT. The CDR3 DNA is TGTGCCAGCCGAGCAGGGGGGGCCTGGAATGAGCAGTTCTTC. This encodes CASRAGGAWNEQFF.

The gene calls are TRBV9 and TRBJ2-5; a possible D gene is TRBD1 (6 bases). Germline assignment: CDR1 SGDLS and CDR2 YYNGEE. The CDR3 loop spans 15 amino acids. Between the trimmed V and J ends, which lost 0 bases and 5 bases, there was a span of 14 bases. DNA of the CDR3: TGTGCCAGCAGCGTAGAGGGGGTCCCGGGGGAGACCCAGTACTTC. This translates into CASSVEGVPGETQYF.

The gene calls are TRBV29-1 and TRBJ2-3; TRBD2 agrees at 14 bases. Germline CDR1 and CDR2: SQVTM and ANQGSEA. The V and J ends lost 7 bases and 2 bases, in that order; junction bases with no gene match: 14. The CDR3 loop spans 18 amino acids. The CDR3 nucleotides are TGCAGCGCCGTCCACGGGACTAGCGGGGGTGTCCACACAGATACGCAGTATTTT. This gives the protein CSAVHGTSGGVHTDTQYF.

This clonotype was counted ten times or more. The V and J genes are TRBV29-1 and TRBJ2-3; 8 nucleotides line up with TRBD2. The CDR3 loop spans 16 amino acids. J gave up 1 base and V 1 base, and 7 bases lay outside the gene matches. CDR1 is SQVTM and CDR2 is ANQGSEA in the germline V gene. CDR3 loop: CSVEGSGRVGTDTQYF. CDR3 DNA: TGCAGCGTTGAAGGGTCCGGGAGGGTGGGCACAGATACGCAGTATTTT.

Regarding this clonotype: One end of the junction fails to match germline, which may point to a read error. J is TRBJ2-5 and V is TRBV7-9; a possible D gene is TRBD2 (5 bases). This CDR3 is 10 amino acids long. From germline, CDR1 is SEHNR and CDR2 FQNEAQ (reference sequence). CDR3 sequence reads: CATSRETQYF. CDR3 DNA: TGTGCCACCAGCCGGGAAACCCAGTACTTC. The full variable domain, rest sourced from reference TRBV7-9 and TRBJ2-5, is DTGVSQNPRHKITKRGQNVTFRCDPISEHNRLYWYRQTLGQGPEFLTYFQNEAQLEKSRLLSDRFSAERPKGSFSTLEIQRTEQGDSAMYLCATSRETQYFGPGTRLLVL.

The rearrangement joins TRBV10-2 to TRBJ1-2; TRBD1 aligns across 8 bases. The CDR3 covers 14 residues. Germline V CDR1 and CDR2: WSHSY, SAAADI. The J segment lost 2 bases and the V segment lost 7 bases, leaving 6 bases of the junction unmatched. DNA for the CDR3: TGCGCCAGCAAAGGACAGGGTGCGAACTATGGCTACACCTTC. Residues: CASKGQGANYGYTF.

The gene calls are TRBV4-3 and TRBJ1-4; 8 nucleotides agree with TRBD1. The germline CDR1 and CDR2 sequences are LGHNA and YSLEER. J was trimmed by 7 bases and V by 4 bases; bases with no gene match: 8. The CDR3 runs to 15 residues. CDR3 DNA sequence: TGCGCCAGCAGCCTTCGGACAGGGCGGGGTGAAAAACTGTTTTTT. This sequence encodes CASSLRTGRGEKLFF.

This clonotype was seen more than once but under ten times. The genes are TRBV27 and TRBJ1-2; 9 nucleotides agree with TRBD1. CDR1 MNHEY and CDR2 SMNVEV come from the germline V gene (reference sequence). V lost 5 bases and J lost 2; bases outside the gene matches: 12. The CDR3 is 17 amino acids. CDR3 region: CASSLQGQGRVNYGYTF. CDR3 DNA sequence: TGTGCCAGCAGTCTCCAGGGACAGGGCAGAGTGAACTATGGCTACACCTTC.

This clonotype has only a few counts. The CDR3: CASSQEGEGLADIQYF. Written as DNA, the CDR3 is TGTGCCAGCAGCCAAGAGGGAGAGGGATTGGCGGACATTCAGTACTTC. V gene TRBV3-1 combines with J gene TRBJ2-4; TRBD2 might be the D (5 bases). Looked up from germline, CDR1 is LGHDT and CDR2 is YNNKEL (reference sequence). The CDR3 consists of 16 residues. The V and J ends lost 0 bases and 8 bases respectively, with 17 bases between them. Supplemented by reference TRBV3-1 and TRBJ2-4, the full variable domain reads DTAVSQTPKYLVTQMGNDKSIKCEQNLGHDTMYWYKQDSKKFLKIMFSYNNKELIINETVPNRFSPKSPDKAHLNLHINSLELGDSAVYFCASSQEGEGLADIQYFGAGTRLSVL.

This clonotype was seen only a few times. At one boundary the junction diverges from the germline segment, which might be a read error. The rearrangement uses TRBV5-1 and TRBJ2-5; 7 bases match TRBD1. CDR1 and CDR2 (germline): SGHRS, YFSETQ. The length of the CDR3 is 13 residues. The chain's CDR3 is CASSSTGQETQYF. Written as DNA, the CDR3 is TGTGCCAGCTCATCGACAGGGCAAGAGACCCAGTACTTC.

The chain employs TRBV29-1 and TRBJ1-2; D perhaps matches TRBD1 (5 bases). Germline CDR1 SQVTM, CDR2 ANQGSEA. This CDR3 is 12 amino acids long. With 4 bases removed from V and 7 bases from J, the gap between germline ends came to 13 bases. CDR3 loop: CSVAGLSLGYTF. CDR3 bases: TGCAGCGTTGCAGGGCTGTCCCTTGGCTACACCTTC.

This clonotype was seen many times. The rearrangement uses TRBV7-2 and TRBJ2-1, with a weak D call TRBD1 (7 bases). V lost 2 bases to trimming and J lost 10 bases, with 9 bases between them. Germline V gene sequence: CDR1 SGHTA, CDR2 FQGNSA. This CDR3 region has 12 residues. The CDR3 DNA sequence: TGTGCCAGCAGCTTATCAGGGGGGGAGCAGTTCTTC. This codes for CASSLSGGEQFF.

This clonotype showed up just a few times. V is TRBV4-3 and J is TRBJ2-2; D is perhaps TRBD1 (5 bases). V was shortened by 0 bases and J by 0 bases, with 17 bases between the two germline ends. The CDR3 length is 19 residues. Germline CDR1 LGHNA, CDR2 YSLEER. The DNA of the CDR3 is TGCGCCAGCAGCCAAGATCGGCAGGGTGGGAACACGAACACCGGGGAGCTGTTTTTT. It specifies CASSQDRQGGNTNTGELFF.

The chain couples TRBV6-2 or TRBV6-3 to TRBJ1-4, with a weak D call TRBD1 (5 bases). Per germline, CDR1 MNHEY and CDR2 SVGEGT. The CDR3 covers 18 residues. The V and J ends lost 7 bases and 0 bases respectively, with 21 bases between them. Written as DNA, the CDR3 is TGTGCCAGCACCACTACCCCAGGGAAGACCGCAACTAATGAAAAACTGTTTTTT. It is translated as CASTTTPGKTATNEKLFF.

The chain carries TRBV12-3 or TRBV12-4 and TRBJ1-1; 8 positions match TRBD1. The length of the CDR3 is 15 residues. The trim removed 2 bases at V and 4 bases at J, leaving 6 bases unmatched. The CDR3 region is CASSLLPGGATEAFF. In DNA, the CDR3 is TGTGCCAGCAGTTTACTTCCAGGGGGCGCCACTGAAGCTTTCTTT.

This rearrangement joins TRBV25-1 to TRBJ1-4; D gene unclear. Germline loops: CDR1 MGHDK, CDR2 SYGVNS. Trimming took 3 bases from V and 12 from J, leaving 11 bases between them. The CDR3 sequence is 12 residues long. CDR3 bases: TGTGCCAGCAGTGATCCCTCCGGGGAACTGTTTTTT. It codes for CASSDPSGELFF.

In this sample, this clonotype turned up a few times. The chain couples TRBV28 to TRBJ2-3; 9 bases line up with TRBD2. The CDR3 length is 16 residues. The V gene end was trimmed by 6 bases and the J gene end by 3 bases; junction bases not matched to a gene: 10. Per the germline V gene, CDR1 is MDHEN and CDR2 is SYDVKM. CDR3 loop: CASSPLGLAGTDTQYF. CDR3 sequence (DNA): TGTGCCAGCAGCCCCCTCGGGCTAGCGGGGACAGATACGCAGTATTTT.

J is TRBJ2-5 and V is TRBV28; possibly TRBD2 for D (5 bases). The length of the CDR3 is 14 residues. Looked up from germline, CDR1 is MDHEN and CDR2 is SYDVKM. Trimming shortened V by 6 bases and J by 7 bases, and 18 bases separated the two germline ends. In nucleotides, the CDR3 is TGTGCCAGCAGACAACAGCGGCCGGTGACGACCCAGTACTTC. Translated, it gives CASRQQRPVTTQYF.

The chain uses TRBV2 and TRBJ2-5; D gene unclear. V was clipped by 6 bases and J by 4 bases, with 15 bases between them. The CDR3 has 14 residues. Germline lookup yields CDR1 SNHLY and CDR2 FYNNEI. DNA of the CDR3: TGTGCCAGCAGACCTGAGTGGACGGGAGAGACCCAGTACTTC. As protein: CASRPEWTGETQYF.

CDR3 amino acids: CASSSPRTGFYGYTF. The CDR3 DNA is TGTGCCAGCAGTTCCCCCCGGACAGGCTTTTATGGCTACACCTTC. The chain has TRBV6-1 and TRBJ1-2; TRBD1 aligns across 7 bases. Losses at the gene ends were 5 bases for V and 5 bases for J; bases not matched to a gene: 11. There are 15 residues in the CDR3. CDR1 and CDR2 (germline): MNHNS, SASEGT.

The chain combines TRBV12-3 or TRBV12-4 with TRBJ2-3; D uncertain. Trimming removed 3 bases at V and 5 bases at J, with 9 bases between. The CDR3 extends over 13 amino acids. This chain's CDR3 is CASSFPLEDTQYF. CDR3 DNA: TGTGCCAGCAGTTTCCCTCTAGAAGATACGCAGTATTTT.

The chain has TRBV29-1 and TRBJ2-4, with TRBD1 matching over 10 bases. Germline loops: CDR1 SQVTM, CDR2 ANQGSEA. The junction had 6 bases not matched to a gene; V was cut back by 5 bases and J by 8 bases. This CDR3 is built from 13 residues. The CDR3, as DNA: TGCAGCGTTTCGGACAGGGGGGGAGACATTCAGTACTTC. It encodes CSVSDRGGDIQYF.

A note on this clonotype: At one of its ends the junction is not consistent with the germline gene, which may arise from a read error. The chain carries TRBV29-1 and TRBJ2-7, with TRBD1 as a possible D gene (6 bases). Germline CDR1 is SQVTM and CDR2 is ANQGSEA. The CDR3 sequence is 15 residues long. The CDR3 DNA is TGCAGCGTCCACGGGACACGGGCGAGCTCCCACGAGCAGTACTTC. Translation gives CSVHGTRASSHEQYF.

This chain uses TRBV7-9 with TRBJ2-7; 11 positions match TRBD2. Germline V gene lookup returns CDR1 SEHNR and CDR2 FQNEAQ (reference sequence). J lost 5 bases, V lost 2 bases, and 11 bases had no gene match. CDR3 length: 17 amino acids. CDR3 loop: CASSLSHSGGAKDEQYF. CDR3 nucleotide sequence: TGTGCCAGCAGCTTATCTCATAGCGGGGGGGCTAAGGACGAGCAGTACTTC.

This clonotype turned up a few times. The chain joins TRBV18 to TRBJ1-1; 7 nucleotides line up with TRBD1. The CDR3 runs to 16 residues. The V gene's germline CDR1 is KGHSH and CDR2 LQKENI. With V trimmed by 4 bases and J by 1 base, 9 bases remained unmatched. The CDR3 DNA reads TGTGCCAGCTCACGGGAAAGGGGGCAAGGGAACACTGAAGCTTTCTTT. Translated, it gives CASSRERGQGNTEAFF. Full variable domain (rest looked up from reference TRBV18 and TRBJ1-1): NAGVMQNPRHLVRRRGQEARLRCSPMKGHSHVYWYRQLPEEGLKFMVYLQKENIIDESGMPKERFSAEFPKEGPSILRIQQVVRGDSAAYFCASSRERGQGNTEAFFGQGTRLTVV.

This clonotype was found a few times. V is TRBV15 and J is TRBJ2-6; 7 positions match TRBD1. The trim removed 0 bases at V and 2 bases at J, leaving 7 bases unmatched. The CDR3 sequence is 18 residues long. Germline-derived CDR1 and CDR2 are LNHNV and YYDKDF (reference sequence). The CDR3 loop reads CATSRDQFTGAGANVLTF. The DNA of the CDR3 is TGTGCCACCAGCAGAGATCAATTTACAGGGGCTGGGGCCAACGTCCTGACTTTC.